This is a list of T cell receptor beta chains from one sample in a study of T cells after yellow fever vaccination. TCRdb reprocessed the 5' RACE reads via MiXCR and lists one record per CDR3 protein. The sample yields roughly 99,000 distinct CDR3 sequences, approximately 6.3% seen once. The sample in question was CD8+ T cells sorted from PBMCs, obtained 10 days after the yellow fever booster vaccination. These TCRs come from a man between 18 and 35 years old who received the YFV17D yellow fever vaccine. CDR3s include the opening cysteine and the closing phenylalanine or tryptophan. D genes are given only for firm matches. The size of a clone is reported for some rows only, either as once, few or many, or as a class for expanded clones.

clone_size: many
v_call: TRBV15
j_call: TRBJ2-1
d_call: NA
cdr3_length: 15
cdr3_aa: CATSRDRDTYNEQFF
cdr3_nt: TGTGCCACCAGCAGAGACCGGGACACCTACAATGAGCAGTTCTTC

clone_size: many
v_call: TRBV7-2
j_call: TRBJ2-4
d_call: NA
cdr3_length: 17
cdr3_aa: CASSLVEVAGRKNIQYF
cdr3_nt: TGTGCCAGCAGCTTAGTAGAAGTGGCCGGGCGGAAAAACATTCAGTACTTC

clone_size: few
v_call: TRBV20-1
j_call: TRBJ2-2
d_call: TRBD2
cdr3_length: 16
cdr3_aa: CSARDVGAGGSGELFF
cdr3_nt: TGCAGTGCTAGAGATGTCGGCGCGGGGGGTTCCGGGGAGCTGTTTTTT

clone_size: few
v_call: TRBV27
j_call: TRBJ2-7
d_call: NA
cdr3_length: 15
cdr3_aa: CASSPTVGSSYEQYF
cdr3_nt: TGTGCCAGCAGTCCCACGGTGGGTAGCTCCTACGAGCAGTACTTC

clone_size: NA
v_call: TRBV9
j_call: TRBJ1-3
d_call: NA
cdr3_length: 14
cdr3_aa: CASSAEGGMNTIYF
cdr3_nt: TGTGCCAGCAGCGCGGAAGGAGGGATGAACACCATATATTTT

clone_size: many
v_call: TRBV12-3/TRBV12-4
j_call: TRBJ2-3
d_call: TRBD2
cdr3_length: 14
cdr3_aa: CASSPGLLTDTQYF
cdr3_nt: TGTGCCAGCAGCCCGGGACTACTCACAGATACGCAGTATTTT

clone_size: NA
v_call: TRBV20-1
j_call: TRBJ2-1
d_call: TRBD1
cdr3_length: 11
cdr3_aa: CIAGTGRSWFF
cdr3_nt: TGCATTGCAGGGACAGGGAGAAGTTGGTTCTTC

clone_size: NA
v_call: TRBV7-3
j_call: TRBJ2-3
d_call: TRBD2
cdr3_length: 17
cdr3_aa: CASSPSGGHLRTDTQYF
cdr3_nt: TGTGCCAGCAGCCCTAGCGGGGGGCACCTTCGCACAGATACGCAGTATTTT

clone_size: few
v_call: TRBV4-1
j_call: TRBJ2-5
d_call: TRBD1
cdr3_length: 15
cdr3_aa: CASSPGQGIRETQYF
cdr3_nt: TGCGCCAGCAGCCCCGGACAGGGGATTCGGGAGACCCAGTACTTC

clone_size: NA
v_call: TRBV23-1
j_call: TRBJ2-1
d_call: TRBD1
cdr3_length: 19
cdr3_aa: CASSPSFRGQYKAACEQFF
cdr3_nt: TGCGCCAGCAGTCCTTCCTTTCGGGGACAGTACAAAGCAGCGTGTGAGCAGTTCTTC

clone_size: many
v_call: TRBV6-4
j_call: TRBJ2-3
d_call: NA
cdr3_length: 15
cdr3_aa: CASSDSIGGPDTQYF
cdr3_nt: TGTGCCAGCAGTGACTCGATCGGGGGGCCGGATACGCAGTATTTT

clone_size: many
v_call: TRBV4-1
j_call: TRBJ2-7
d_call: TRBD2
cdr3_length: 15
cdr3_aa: CASSQKPGLPYEQYF
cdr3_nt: TGCGCCAGCAGCCAAAAACCGGGACTACCTTACGAGCAGTACTTC

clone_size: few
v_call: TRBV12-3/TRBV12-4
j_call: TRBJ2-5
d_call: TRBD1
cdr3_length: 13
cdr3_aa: CASRGQGQETQYF
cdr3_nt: TGTGCCAGCAGGGGACAGGGACAAGAGACCCAGTACTTC

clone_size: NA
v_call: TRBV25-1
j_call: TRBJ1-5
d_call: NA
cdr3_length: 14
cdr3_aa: CASSARESGQPQHF
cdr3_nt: TGTGCCAGCAGTGCCAGGGAATCGGGCCAGCCCCAGCATTTT

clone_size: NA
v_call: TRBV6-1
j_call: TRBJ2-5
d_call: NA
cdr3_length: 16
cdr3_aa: CASSEAPGLPQETQYF
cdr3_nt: TGTGCCAGCAGTGAAGCCCCGGGACTGCCTCAAGAGACCCAGTACTTC

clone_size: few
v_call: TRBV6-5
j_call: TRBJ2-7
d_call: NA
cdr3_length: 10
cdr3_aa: CASGFDEQYF
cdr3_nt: TGTGCCAGCGGGTTCGACGAGCAGTACTTC

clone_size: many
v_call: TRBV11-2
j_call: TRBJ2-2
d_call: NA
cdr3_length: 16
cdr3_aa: CASSYAPGYGTGELFF
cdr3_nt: TGTGCCAGCAGCTACGCTCCCGGGTATGGCACCGGGGAGCTGTTTTTT

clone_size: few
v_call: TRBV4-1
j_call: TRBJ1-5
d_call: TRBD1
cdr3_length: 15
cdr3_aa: CASSQAGGPNQPQHF
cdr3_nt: TGCGCCAGCAGCCAAGCAGGGGGTCCTAATCAGCCCCAGCATTTT

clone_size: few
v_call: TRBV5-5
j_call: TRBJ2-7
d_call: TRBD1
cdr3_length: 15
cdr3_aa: CASSEPGQTTYEQYF
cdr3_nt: TGTGCCAGCAGCGAACCGGGACAGACCACCTACGAGCAGTACTTC

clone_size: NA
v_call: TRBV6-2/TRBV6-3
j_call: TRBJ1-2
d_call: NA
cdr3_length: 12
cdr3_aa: CAGRDSNYGYTF
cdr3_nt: TGTGCCGGTCGAGACAGTAACTATGGCTACACCTTC

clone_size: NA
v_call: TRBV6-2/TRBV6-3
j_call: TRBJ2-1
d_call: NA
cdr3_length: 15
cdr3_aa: CASSYARTVYNEQFF
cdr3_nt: TGTGCCAGCAGTTACGCCCGGACAGTCTACAATGAGCAGTTCTTC

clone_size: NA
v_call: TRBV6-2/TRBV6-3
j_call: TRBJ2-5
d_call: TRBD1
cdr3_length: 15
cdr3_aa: CASRTRQGASETQYF
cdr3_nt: TGTGCCAGCAGGACAAGACAGGGGGCTTCGGAGACCCAGTACTTC

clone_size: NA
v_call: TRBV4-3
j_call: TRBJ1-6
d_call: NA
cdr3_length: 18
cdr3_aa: CASSQDPRSRVNNSPLHF
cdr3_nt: TGCGCCAGCAGCCAAGATCCCCGCTCTCGGGTGAATAATTCACCCCTCCACTTT

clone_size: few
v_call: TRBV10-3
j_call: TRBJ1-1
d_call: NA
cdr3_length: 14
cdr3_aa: CAISEAGPGVRAFF
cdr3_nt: TGTGCCATCAGTGAGGCGGGGCCCGGCGTTCGGGCTTTCTTT

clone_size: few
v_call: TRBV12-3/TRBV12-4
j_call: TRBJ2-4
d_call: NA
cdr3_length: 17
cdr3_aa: CASTTLQGGLAKNIQYF
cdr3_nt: TGTGCCAGCACCACCTTACAGGGAGGACTAGCCAAAAACATTCAGTACTTC

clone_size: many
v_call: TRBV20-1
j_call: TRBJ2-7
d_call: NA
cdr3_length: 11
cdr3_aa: CSERGGCEQYF
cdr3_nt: TGCAGTGAAAGAGGGGGGTGCGAGCAGTACTTC

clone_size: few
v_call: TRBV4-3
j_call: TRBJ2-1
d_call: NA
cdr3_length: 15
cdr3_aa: CASSQDRGTHNEQFF
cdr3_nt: TGCGCCAGCAGCCAAGACCGAGGGACCCACAATGAGCAGTTCTTC

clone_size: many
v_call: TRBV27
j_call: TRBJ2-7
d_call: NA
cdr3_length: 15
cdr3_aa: CASRAEGLSSYEQYF
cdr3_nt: TGTGCCAGCCGTGCGGAGGGCCTAAGCTCCTACGAGCAGTACTTC

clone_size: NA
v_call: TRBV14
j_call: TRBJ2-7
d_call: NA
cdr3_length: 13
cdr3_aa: CASSSLWRGEQYF
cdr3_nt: TGTGCCAGCAGCTCCCTTTGGAGAGGCGAGCAGTACTTC